Listed below are T cell receptor beta chains from one sample, sequenced in a study of blood T cell repertoires in COVID-19. The protocol was immunoSEQ multiplex PCR, while the TCRdb copy is restricted to in-frame clones and leaves out a portion. The sample records 20,000 to 25,000 clones, 65% to 85% being singletons. The sample was peripheral blood. The receptor set was obtained from a man older than 75 with active or convalescent COVID-19. The CDR3 runs from the conserved cysteine through the conserved F or W. The D gene is left open where the match is weak. Size is omitted from some rows. Given values are once, few, many or a class for expanded clones.

>TRBD2|-|TRBJ2-1|TRBV4-1|18
TGCGCCAGCAGCCAAGGGGCCAGGGGGGTAGCGGGAGCCCATGAGCAGTTCTTC
CASSQGARGVAGAHEQFF
>TRBD1|-|TRBJ1-3|TRBV30|15
TGTGCCTGGAGAACCACAGGGGGCTCTGGAAACACCATATATTTT
CAWRTTGGSGNTIYF
>TRBD1|-|TRBJ1-2|TRBV2|15
TGTGCCAGCAGTTTTCAGACAGGGGTGGGCTATGGCTACACCTTC
CASSFQTGVGYGYTF
>-|-|TRBJ2-5|TRBV30|13
TGTGCCTGGAGTGTTTCGCTTAGAGAGACCCAGTACTTC
CAWSVSLRETQYF
>TRBD1|-|TRBJ2-7|TRBV6-6|17
TGTGCCAGCAGTCGAGGGACAGGACCGACCGGCTCCTACGAGCAGTACTTC
CASSRGTGPTGSYEQYF
>TRBD1|-|TRBJ1-5|TRBV5-1|16
TGCGCCAGCAGCTTGGACGGGACAGGGGCCAATCAGCCCCAGCATTTT
CASSLDGTGANQPQHF
>TRBD2|-|TRBJ2-5|TRBV5-1|16
TGCGCCAGCAGCTCAACCCCGACTAGCCAGCAAGAGACCCAGTACTTC
CASSSTPTSQQETQYF
>-|-|TRBJ2-7|TRBV3-1/TRBV3-2|13
TGTGCCAGCAGCGGCAATCCGATCGACGAGCAGTACTTC
CASSGNPIDEQYF
>-|-|TRBJ2-7|TRBV15|13
TGTGCCACCAGCAGAGATCAGGCCTACGAGCAGTACTTC
CATSRDQAYEQYF
>-|-|TRBJ1-2|TRBV6-4|14
TGTGCCAGCAGCGCAGAACAGGGAATGTATGGCTACACCTTC
CASSAEQGMYGYTF
>-|-|TRBJ2-1|TRBV4-2|14
TGTGCCAGCAGCCAAGACGGCGGCCCCATGGAGCAGTTCTTC
CASSQDGGPMEQFF
>-|-|TRBJ1-1|TRBV5-6|14
TGTGCCAGCAGCCTCAGGGGATTGAACACTGAAGCTTTCTTT
CASSLRGLNTEAFF
>-|-|TRBJ1-5|TRBV5-1|14
TGCGCCAGCAGCTTGGGGGGGCAACATCAGCCCCAGCATTTT
CASSLGGQHQPQHF
>TRBD1|-|TRBJ1-5|TRBV19|16
TGTGCCAGTAGTATAGCGGGGCCAGGGGGGAATCAGCCCCAGCATTTT
CASSIAGPGGNQPQHF
>-|few|TRBJ1-3|TRBV28|16
TGTGCCAGCAGGTCCTCTTGGGCCTTCTCTGGAAACACCATATATTTT
CASRSSWAFSGNTIYF
>TRBD1|-|TRBJ1-2|TRBV15|12
TGTGCCACCAGCGGGACAGGGGGTGGCTACACCTTC
CATSGTGGGYTF
>-|-|TRBJ1-1|TRBV11-1|15
TGTGCCAGCAGCCCCCAGGTCGGGGGGAACACTGAAGCTTTCTTT
CASSPQVGGNTEAFF
>TRBD1|-|TRBJ1-3|TRBV29-1|17
TGCAGCGTTGAAGGGGTCGCGGAGGGGGCTTTTGGAAACACCATATATTTT
CSVEGVAEGAFGNTIYF
>-|-|TRBJ2-1|TRBV6-2/TRBV6-3|14
TGTGCCAGCAGTTTCCTACAGGGAAGGTATGAGCAGTTCTTC
CASSFLQGRYEQFF
>-|-|TRBJ2-7|TRBV20-1|11
TGCAGTGCAGCGAAAGGCTACGAGCAGTACTTC
CSAAKGYEQYF
>TRBD1|-|TRBJ2-3|TRBV2|14
TGTGCCAGCGATGGGACAGGGTCTTGGGATACGCAGTATTTT
CASDGTGSWDTQYF
>-|-|TRBJ1-2|TRBV29-1|13
TGCAGCGTTGAAGATGGCCTTAACTATGGCTACACCTTC
CSVEDGLNYGYTF
>-|-|TRBJ1-2|TRBV7-3|13
TGTGCCAGCAGCTTATCAGGGGACTATGGCTACACCTTC
CASSLSGDYGYTF
>-|-|TRBJ1-2|TRBV5-4|14
TGTGCCAGCAGCCCCCGGGGGGACGCCTATGGCTACACCTTC
CASSPRGDAYGYTF
>TRBD1|-|TRBJ1-3|TRBV18|13
TGTGCCAGCTCACCAGGACAGGGTGACACCATATATTTT
CASSPGQGDTIYF
>TRBD1|-|TRBJ2-7|TRBV19|16
TGTGCCAGTAGTACCGGACAGGGCCGTCGCTCCTACGAGCAGTACTTC
CASSTGQGRRSYEQYF
>-|-|TRBJ2-7|TRBV7-2|14
TGTGCCAGCAGCTTCGCGGGGATTCCCTACGAGCAGTACTTC
CASSFAGIPYEQYF
>TRBD1|once|TRBJ1-5|TRBV19|17
TGTGCCAGTAGTCGAAGTTCAGGGGGCCTTAGCAATCAGCCCCAGCATTTT
CASSRSSGGLSNQPQHF
>-|-|TRBJ1-3|TRBV24-1|15
TGTGCCACCAGTGATTCCCGGGACTCTGGAAACACCATATATTTT
CATSDSRDSGNTIYF
>-|-|TRBJ1-2|TRBV27|15
TGTGCCAGCACCCCTCTGGGCAGGGCAAACTATGGCTACACCTTC
CASTPLGRANYGYTF
>TRBD1|-|TRBJ1-2|TRBV11-2|14
TGTGCCAGCAGCCCCGGACAGGGGGCGTTTGGCTACACCTTC
CASSPGQGAFGYTF
>TRBD2|-|TRBJ2-3|TRBV4-2|16
TGTGCCAGCAGCCAAGATGGGGACTACCGACTGGATACGCAGTATTTT
CASSQDGDYRLDTQYF
>-|-|TRBJ1-5|TRBV19|16
TGTGCCAGTACCAACGGTGGGCTGAATAGCAATCAGCCCCAGCATTTT
CASTNGGLNSNQPQHF
>-|once|TRBJ1-1|TRBV7-9|15
TGTGCCAGCAGCCCCTCATTACACCTGAACACTGAAGCTTTCTTT
CASSPSLHLNTEAFF
>TRBD1|-|TRBJ2-1|TRBV2|13
TGTGCCAGCACGGGACAGGGGATCAATGAGCAGTTCTTC
CASTGQGINEQFF
>-|-|TRBJ1-1|TRBV7-2|11
TGTGCCAGCAGCCCGGGTAGTGAAGCTTTCTTT
CASSPGSEAFF
>TRBD1|-|TRBJ1-5|TRBV6-5|14
TGTGCCAGCAGCGGTTCAGGGGGCGTTCAGCCCCAGCATTTT
CASSGSGGVQPQHF
>TRBD2|-|TRBJ2-4|TRBV11-2|18
TGTGCCAGCAGCTTAGAGGGGCTAGCGGGTGGGAGTAAGAACATTCAGTACTTC
CASSLEGLAGGSKNIQYF
>TRBD1|few|TRBJ1-1|TRBV9|16
TGTGCCAGCAGCGGGAAAAGACAGGGGAGGAACACTGAAGCTTTCTTT
CASSGKRQGRNTEAFF
>TRBD1|-|TRBJ2-1|TRBV7-9|14
TGTGCCAGCAGCTTAGGGGACAGAGCTAAGGAGCAGTTCTTC
CASSLGDRAKEQFF
>TRBD2|few|TRBJ2-1|TRBV30|19
TGTGCCTGGAGCCGCGGGTCTTCAGGTAGCGGGAGTTCCTACAATGAGCAGTTCTTC
CAWSRGSSGSGSSYNEQFF
>TRBD2|-|TRBJ2-1|TRBV7-6|18
TGTGCCAGCAGCTCGCTACTACTAGCGGGGGCTTCCTACAATGAGCAGTTCTTC
CASSSLLLAGASYNEQFF
>TRBD1|-|TRBJ2-7|TRBV19|14
TGTGCCAGTAGAACAGGGGGATTAGCCTACGAGCAGTACTTC
CASRTGGLAYEQYF
>TRBD1|-|TRBJ2-7|TRBV9|14
TGTGCCAGCAGCAAGACAGGGGCCCCTTACGAGCAGTACTTC
CASSKTGAPYEQYF
>-|-|TRBJ2-5|TRBV4-2|13
TGTGCCAGCAGCCAACTAGCGCACACGACCCAGTACTTC
CASSQLAHTTQYF
>-|-|TRBJ2-6|TRBV19|17
TGTGCCAGTAGTATTAAGTGGGAGCGGACTGGGGCCAACGTCCTGACTTTC
CASSIKWERTGANVLTF
>-|-|TRBJ2-3|TRBV7-6|15
TGTGCCAGCAGCTTAAACAGGGGGGGAGCAGATACGCAGTATTTT
CASSLNRGGADTQYF
>TRBD2|-|TRBJ2-2|TRBV2|17
TGTGCCAGCACCTCCCTCCCGGGGGGGGCGAACACCGGGGAGCTGTTTTTT
CASTSLPGGANTGELFF
>TRBD1|few|TRBJ2-7|TRBV24-1|15
TGTGCCACCAGTGATAGCAGGGGGCGCATAAGCGAGCAGTACTTC
CATSDSRGRISEQYF
>TRBD1|-|TRBJ1-2|TRBV30|14
TGTGCCTGGAGGGTTGGCAGGGGGATAGGCGGCTACACCTTC
CAWRVGRGIGGYTF
>TRBD1|-|TRBJ2-2|TRBV15|23
TGTGCCACCAGCAGACTTCAGTGGACAGGGGTAGAAACGTCCGCGACGAACACCGGGGAGCTGTTTTTT
CATSRLQWTGVETSATNTGELFF
>TRBD1|-|TRBJ1-5|TRBV5-6|16
TGTGCCAGCAGCTCGGGGACAGGAAGTCCCGATCAGCCCCAGCATTTT
CASSSGTGSPDQPQHF
>-|-|TRBJ1-1|TRBV21-1|11
TGTGCCAGCGGACAGCTCACTGAAGCTTTCTTT
CASGQLTEAFF
>-|-|TRBJ2-1|TRBV24-1|13
TGTGCCACCAGAGGAGGTCCCTACAATGAGCAGTTCTTC
CATRGGPYNEQFF